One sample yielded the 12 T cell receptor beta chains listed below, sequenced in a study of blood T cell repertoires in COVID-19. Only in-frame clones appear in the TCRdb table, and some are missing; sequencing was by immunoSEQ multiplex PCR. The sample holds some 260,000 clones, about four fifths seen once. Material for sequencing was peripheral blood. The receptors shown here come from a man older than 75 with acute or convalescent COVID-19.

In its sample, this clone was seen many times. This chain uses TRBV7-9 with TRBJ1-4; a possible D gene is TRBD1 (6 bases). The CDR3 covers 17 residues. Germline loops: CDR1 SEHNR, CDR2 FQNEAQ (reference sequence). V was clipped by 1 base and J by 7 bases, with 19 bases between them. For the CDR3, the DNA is TGTGCCAGCAGCTTAGGGACGCCAGGGGTAGGAGGTGAAAAACTGTTTTTT. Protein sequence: CASSLGTPGVGGEKLFF. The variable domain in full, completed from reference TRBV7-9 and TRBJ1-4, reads DTGVSQNPRHKITKRGQNVTFRCDPISEHNRLYWYRQTLGQGPEFLTYFQNEAQLEKSRLLSDRFSAERPKGSFSTLEIQRTEQGDSAMYLCASSLGTPGVGGEKLFFGSGTQLSVL.

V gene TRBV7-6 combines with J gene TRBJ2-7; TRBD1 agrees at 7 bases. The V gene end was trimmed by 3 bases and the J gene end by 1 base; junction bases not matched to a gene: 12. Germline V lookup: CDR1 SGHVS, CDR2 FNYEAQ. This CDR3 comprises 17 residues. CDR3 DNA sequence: TGTGCCAGCAGCTTGACAGGGAAGGGGCTGTATTCCTACGAGCAGTACTTC. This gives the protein CASSLTGKGLYSYEQYF.

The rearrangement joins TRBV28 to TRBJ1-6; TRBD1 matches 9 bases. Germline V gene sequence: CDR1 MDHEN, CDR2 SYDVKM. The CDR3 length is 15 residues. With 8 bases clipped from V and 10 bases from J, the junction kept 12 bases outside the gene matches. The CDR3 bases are TGTGCCAGCGTCCCAGGGGACAGGGCTTCATCACCCCTCCACTTT. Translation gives CASVPGDRASSPLHF.

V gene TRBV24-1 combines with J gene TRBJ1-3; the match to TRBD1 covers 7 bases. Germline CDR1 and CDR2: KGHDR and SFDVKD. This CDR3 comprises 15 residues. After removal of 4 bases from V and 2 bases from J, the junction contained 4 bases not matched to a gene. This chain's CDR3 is CATSDAGGTGNTIYF. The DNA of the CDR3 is TGTGCCACCAGTGACGCAGGGGGAACTGGAAACACCATATATTTT.

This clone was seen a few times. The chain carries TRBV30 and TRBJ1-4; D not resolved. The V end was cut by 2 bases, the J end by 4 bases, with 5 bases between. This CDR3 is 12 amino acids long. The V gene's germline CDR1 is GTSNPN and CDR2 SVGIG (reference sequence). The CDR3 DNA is TGTGCCTGGAGTCCTCTTAATGAAAAACTGTTTTTT. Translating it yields CAWSPLNEKLFF.

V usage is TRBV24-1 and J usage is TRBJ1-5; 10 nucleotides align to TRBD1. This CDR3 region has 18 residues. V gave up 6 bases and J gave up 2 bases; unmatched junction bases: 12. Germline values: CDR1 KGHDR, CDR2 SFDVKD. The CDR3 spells CATSSGFGTGEGNQPQHF. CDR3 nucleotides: TGTGCCACCAGTAGCGGATTTGGGACAGGGGAGGGCAATCAGCCCCAGCATTTT.

CDR3 in DNA: TGTGCCAGCAGCCTCCTAGGACAGGGAGGTGGAAAACTGTTTTTT. Encoded protein: CASSLLGQGGGKLFF. V gene TRBV5-6 combines with J gene TRBJ1-4; TRBD1 matches at 8 bases. The CDR3 covers 15 residues. V shed 4 bases and J 10 bases; nucleotides not matched to a gene: 12. Germline-derived CDR1 and CDR2 are SGHDT and YYEEEE.

The CDR3: CASRREGASGNTIYF. In nucleotides, the CDR3 is TGTGCCAGCCGGCGAGAGGGGGCATCTGGAAACACCATATATTTT. The rearrangement links TRBV7-9 to TRBJ1-3, with 7 bases matching TRBD1. Germline assignment: CDR1 SEHNR and CDR2 FQNEAQ (reference sequence). This CDR3 spans 15 amino acids. V dropped 8 bases and J dropped 1; count of bases not matched to a gene: 8.

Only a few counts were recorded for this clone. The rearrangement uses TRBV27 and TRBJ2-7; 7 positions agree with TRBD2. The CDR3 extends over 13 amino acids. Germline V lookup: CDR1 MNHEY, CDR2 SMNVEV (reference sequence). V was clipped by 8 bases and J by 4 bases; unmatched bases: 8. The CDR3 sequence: CASRGGAEYEQYF. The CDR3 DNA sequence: TGTGCCAGCCGGGGAGGGGCTGAGTACGAGCAGTACTTC.

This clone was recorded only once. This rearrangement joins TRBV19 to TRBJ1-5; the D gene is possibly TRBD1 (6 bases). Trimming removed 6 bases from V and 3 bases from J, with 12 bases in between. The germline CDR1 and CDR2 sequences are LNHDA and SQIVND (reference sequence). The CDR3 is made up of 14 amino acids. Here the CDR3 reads CASRQTGFNQPQHF. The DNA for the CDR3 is TGTGCCAGTAGGCAGACAGGCTTCAATCAGCCCCAGCATTTT.

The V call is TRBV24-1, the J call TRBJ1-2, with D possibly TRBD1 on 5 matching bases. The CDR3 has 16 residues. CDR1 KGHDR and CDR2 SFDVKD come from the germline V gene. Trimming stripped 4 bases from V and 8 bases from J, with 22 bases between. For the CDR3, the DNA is TGTGCCACCAGTGAATCGACTTCCTTCGGGGGGAACGGCTACACCTTC. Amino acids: CATSESTSFGGNGYTF.

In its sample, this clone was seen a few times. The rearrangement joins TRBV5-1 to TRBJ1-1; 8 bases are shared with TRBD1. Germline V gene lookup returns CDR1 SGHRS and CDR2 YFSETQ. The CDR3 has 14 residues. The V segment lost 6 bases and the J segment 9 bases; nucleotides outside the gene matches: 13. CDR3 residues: CASTISGGDRQAFF. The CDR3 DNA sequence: TGCGCCAGCACAATATCAGGGGGCGATCGTCAAGCTTTCTTT.